These 27 T cell receptor beta chains were all obtained from the same sample, sequenced in a study of CD8+CD57+ T cells in acquired aplastic anemia (dated by TCRdb to the late 2010s). The data were produced on an Illumina HiSeq 2000. Genomic DNA was used as template for profiling of TCR beta VDJ combinations and CDR3 sequences. Using fastp at Q25 and MiXCR, TCRdb reprocessed the public reads and kept productive beta chains. Entries are consolidated by CDR3 protein sequence, retaining the most common genes and DNA. A total of 150,000 to 200,000 distinct CDR3 sequences appear in this sample, 64% of them only once. The top ten clones comprise approximately 44% of the sample. The sample taken for sequencing was sorted CD4+, CD8+, or CD8+CD57+ T cells (not recorded which) from PBMCs. The receptors here all came from a human donor with severe aplastic anemia or a healthy control (not recorded which).

This clonotype was detected only a few times. A much larger clone lies one base from this, so it may be a read error. The V gene is TRBV19, the J gene TRBJ2-7, with 10 bases that match TRBD2. The J segment lost 3 bases and the V segment lost 3 bases, leaving 2 bases of the junction unmatched. The CDR3 has 14 residues. Germline V gene data show CDR1 as LNHDA and CDR2 as SQIVND (reference sequence). The CDR3 loop is CASSISSGGYEQYF. CDR3 DNA sequence: TGTGCCAGTAGTATTTCTAGCGGGGGCTACGAGCAGTACTTC.

There are a few counts of this clonotype. Sequence at one end of the junction differs from germline and may be a read error. The chain combines TRBV7-9 with TRBJ2-2, with D unclear. The CDR3 covers 13 residues. In germline, CDR1 is SEHNR, CDR2 FQNEAQ (reference sequence). For the CDR3, the DNA is TGTGCCAGCAGCACGCACGCCACCCGGGAGCTGTTTTTT. Translating it yields CASSTHATRELFF. Complete variable domain (other parts from reference TRBV7-9 and TRBJ2-2): DTGVSQNPRHKITKRGQNVTFRCDPISEHNRLYWYRQTLGQGPEFLTYFQNEAQLEKSRLLSDRFSAERPKGSFSTLEIQRTEQGDSAMYLCASSTHATRELFFGEGSRLTVL.

The rearrangement uses TRBV10-3 and TRBJ1-6, with 9 bases that match TRBD1. The junction had 4 bases not matched to a gene; V was cut back by 6 bases and J by 7 bases. The germline V gene has CDR1 ENHRY and CDR2 SYGVKD. This CDR3 has 14 amino acids. The CDR3 DNA is TGTGCCATCAGCGGGACAGGGAACAATTCACCCCTCCACTTT. Residues: CAISGTGNNSPLHF.

The chain employs TRBV7-9 and TRBJ2-5; 8 nucleotides line up with TRBD1. With V trimmed by 5 bases and J by 5 bases, 4 bases remained unmatched. Per germline, CDR1 SEHNR and CDR2 FQNEAQ (reference sequence). The CDR3 sequence is 13 residues long. Here the CDR3 DNA reads TGTGCCAGCAGCCCCAGGGGGCTGGAGACCCAGTACTTC. Its protein product is CASSPRGLETQYF. The variable domain in full, with the rest retrieved from reference TRBV7-9 and TRBJ2-5, is DTGVSQNPRHKITKRGQNVTFRCDPISEHNRLYWYRQTLGQGPEFLTYFQNEAQLEKSRLLSDRFSAERPKGSFSTLEIQRTEQGDSAMYLCASSPRGLETQYFGPGTRLLVL.

This clonotype was recorded many times. This chain uses TRBV27 with TRBJ2-7, with TRBD1 identical over 9 bases. The CDR3 runs 16 residues. Germline V gene data show CDR1 as MNHEY and CDR2 as SMNVEV (reference sequence). V lost 6 bases and J lost 3; bases outside the gene matches: 12. This CDR3 is CASSSSQGAAVYEQYF. CDR3 sequence (DNA): TGTGCCAGCAGCAGTTCACAGGGGGCGGCAGTCTACGAGCAGTACTTC.

This sequence joins TRBV20-1 and TRBJ2-7; maybe TRBD1 (5 bases). This CDR3 has 11 amino acids. Germline V gene data show CDR1 as DFQATT and CDR2 as SNEGSKA (reference sequence). V was pared by 6 bases and J by 4 bases, with 10 bases between. The CDR3 here is CSAYDRYEQYF. The DNA of the CDR3 is TGCAGTGCCTATGACAGATACGAGCAGTACTTC.

V and J are TRBV11-2 and TRBJ1-3; TRBD1 might be the D (5 bases). Trimming took off 5 bases at V and 5 bases at J, with 28 bases between the two ends. The germline V gene has CDR1 SGHAT and CDR2 FQNNGV. The CDR3 loop spans 19 amino acids. The CDR3 is CASSPLVAGEYKARNTIYF. CDR3 nucleotide sequence: TGTGCCAGCAGCCCCCTAGTGGCGGGGGAGTATAAGGCCCGAAACACCATATATTTT.

The chain carries TRBV7-2 and TRBJ1-2, with D uncertain. From germline, CDR1 is SGHTA and CDR2 FQGNSA. Deletions cut 5 bases from V and 3 bases from J, with 13 bases between. This CDR3 is built from 14 residues. CDR3: CASSPGRPDYGYTF. The CDR3 DNA reads as TGTGCCAGCAGCCCCGGCAGACCGGACTATGGCTACACCTTC.

This sequence joins TRBV29-1 and TRBJ2-7; the D gene could be TRBD1 or TRBD2 (5 bases each). The CDR3 sequence is 11 residues long. The germline gives CDR1 SQVTM, CDR2 ANQGSEA. CDR3 coding DNA: TGCAGTAGTACCTTGAGGGACGGGCAGTACTTC. Amino acids: CSSTLRDGQYF.

This chain uses TRBV7-3 with TRBJ2-5; 11 bases agree with TRBD1. The CDR3 is 15 residues long. V was pared by 1 base and J by 5 bases, with 3 bases of the junction left unmatched. Germline assignment: CDR1 SGHTA and CDR2 FQGTGA. The CDR3 DNA reads TGTGCCAGCAGCTTAATGGGACAGGGGGGGGAGACCCAGTACTTC. Protein: CASSLMGQGGETQYF.

V gene TRBV4-1 combines with J gene TRBJ1-2; no clear D gene. CDR1 is MGHRA and CDR2 is YSYEKL in the germline V gene. CDR3 length equals 16 residues. V was trimmed by 0 bases and J by 0 bases, leaving 11 bases between them. CDR3 sequence reads: CASSQEGRATNYGYTF. As DNA, the CDR3 is TGCGCCAGCAGCCAAGAGGGCCGGGCCACTAACTATGGCTACACCTTC.

The gene calls are TRBV9 and TRBJ2-3, with 8 bases matching TRBD2. Unmatched junction bases numbered 4, after V lost 3 bases and J lost 1 base. The CDR3 covers 15 residues. CDR1 is SGDLS and CDR2 is YYNGEE in the germline V gene. The CDR3 region is CASSAGGLGTDTQYF. CDR3 in DNA: TGTGCCAGCAGCGCGGGGGGGCTCGGCACAGATACGCAGTATTTT.

The chain joins TRBV6-4 to TRBJ2-2, with 8 bases fitting TRBD2. Germline lookup yields CDR1 MRHNA and CDR2 SNTAGT. The length of the CDR3 is 15 residues. The V and J ends lost 3 bases and 5 bases, in that order; junction bases with no gene match: 5. The CDR3 DNA reads TGTGCCAGCAGTGAGGCGGGGGGAAAAACCGGGGAGCTGTTTTTT. This sequence encodes CASSEAGGKTGELFF.

This chain connects TRBV7-2 to TRBJ1-6, with TRBD1 as a possible D gene (5 bases). Germline values: CDR1 SGHTA, CDR2 FQGNSA. Between the trimmed V and J ends, which lost 5 bases and 8 bases, there was a span of 7 bases. This CDR3 has 12 residues. As DNA, the CDR3 is TGTGCCAGCAGCCTACAGGATTCACCCCTCCACTTT. Protein sequence: CASSLQDSPLHF. Full variable domain (missing parts from reference TRBV7-2 and TRBJ1-6): GAGVSQSPSNKVTEKGKDVELRCDPISGHTALYWYRQSLGQGLEFLIYFQGNSAPDKSGLPSDRFSAERTGGSVSTLTIQRTQQEDSAVYLCASSLQDSPLHFGNGTRLTVT.

This sequence joins TRBV19 and TRBJ1-1; possible D gene TRBD1, 6 bases. V lost 6 bases to trimming and J lost 4 bases, with 12 bases between them. Looked up from germline, CDR1 is LNHDA and CDR2 is SQIVND (reference sequence). This CDR3 comprises 13 residues. As DNA, the CDR3 is TGTGCCAGTAGCAATAGAGGGGGCACTGAAGCTTTCTTT. This sequence encodes CASSNRGGTEAFF.

J is TRBJ1-1 and V is TRBV10-3; unclear D gene. Trimming pared 3 bases from V and 6 bases from J, leaving 14 bases between. The CDR3 is made up of 14 amino acids. Germline V lookup: CDR1 ENHRY, CDR2 SYGVKD. The CDR3 protein is CAISDHRHAAEAFF. The CDR3 DNA follows: TGTGCCATCAGTGACCACCGACACGCTGCTGAAGCTTTCTTT.

This clonotype was detected ten times or more. The rearrangement uses TRBV20-1 and TRBJ1-2; tentatively, D is TRBD1 (6 bases). V lost 0 bases and J lost 0, with 11 bases in between. This CDR3 spans 15 amino acids. Germline CDR1 DFQATT, CDR2 SNEGSKA (reference sequence). CDR3: CSARDRGAPNYGYTF. The CDR3 nucleotides are TGCAGTGCTAGAGACCGGGGGGCCCCTAACTATGGCTACACCTTC.

The chain recombines TRBV9 with TRBJ1-1; TRBD1 might be the D (5 bases). V was clipped by 2 bases and J by 4 bases, with 15 bases between them. The CDR3 is 15 residues long. Germline CDR1 is SGDLS and CDR2 is YYNGEE. Here the CDR3 DNA reads TGTGCCAGCAGCGTTGCAGGAGGGGTGGGCACTGAAGCTTTCTTT. Amino acids: CASSVAGGVGTEAFF.

The table lists this clonotype with many counts. V usage is TRBV4-2 and J usage is TRBJ1-1, with D maybe TRBD1 (5 bases). V was trimmed by 0 bases and J by 5 bases, leaving 13 bases between them. Germline CDR1 reads LGHNA; CDR2 reads YNFKEQ. This CDR3 has 15 amino acids. The CDR3 sequence is CASSQEAAGRTEAFF. The DNA of the CDR3 is TGTGCCAGCAGCCAAGAGGCTGCAGGGCGAACTGAAGCTTTCTTT.

The chain couples TRBV7-2 to TRBJ2-7; no clear D gene. This CDR3 has 14 residues. CDR1 and CDR2 (germline): SGHTA, FQGNSA. V was cut by 4 bases and J by 0 bases, with 10 bases left in between. The CDR3 region is CASSSDVLSYEQYF. The CDR3 coding sequence is TGTGCCAGCAGCTCAGACGTTCTCTCCTACGAGCAGTACTTC.

This rearrangement joins TRBV14 to TRBJ1-4, with D hard to call. The germline V gene encodes CDR1 SGHDN and CDR2 FVKESK. Trimming took off 0 bases at V and 4 bases at J, with 9 bases between the two ends. The CDR3 is 15 residues long. CDR3 region: CASSQEPAYNEKLFF. DNA of the CDR3: TGTGCCAGCAGCCAAGAACCCGCGTATAATGAAAAACTGTTTTTT.

This clonotype was seen a single time. The rearrangement uses TRBV4-1 and TRBJ1-3, with 9 bases aligning to TRBD1. Germline V gene lookup returns CDR1 MGHRA and CDR2 YSYEKL. This CDR3 region has 15 residues. After removal of 3 bases from V and 2 bases from J, the junction contained 2 bases not matched to a gene. CDR3 amino acids: CASSHGTGTGNTIYF. The CDR3 nucleotides read TGCGCCAGCAGCCACGGGACAGGGACTGGAAACACCATATATTTT.

The chain carries TRBV7-3 and TRBJ2-1; 8 bases agree with TRBD2. The ends lost 7 bases at V and 3 bases at J; junction bases unmatched: 5. The germline gives CDR1 SGHTA, CDR2 FQGTGA. The CDR3 extends over 14 amino acids. The CDR3 bases are TGTGCCAGCAAGGCGGGAGGACACTACAATGAGCAGTTCTTC. As protein: CASKAGGHYNEQFF.

This clonotype was found many times. V is TRBV20-1 and J is TRBJ1-2, with D maybe TRBD1 (6 bases). Germline CDR1 reads DFQATT; CDR2 reads SNEGSKA (reference sequence). With 0 bases removed from V and 1 base from J, the gap between germline ends came to 9 bases. The CDR3 length is 14 residues. The CDR3 reads CSAREQGLNYGYTF. As DNA, the CDR3 is TGCAGTGCTAGAGAACAGGGACTTAACTATGGCTACACCTTC.

The rearrangement links TRBV6-5 to TRBJ2-7; 8 bases are shared with TRBD2. CDR3 length: 12 amino acids. The J segment lost 3 bases and the V segment lost 7 bases, leaving 2 bases of the junction unmatched. Germline V gene sequence: CDR1 MNHEY, CDR2 SVGAGI. CDR3 nucleotide sequence: TGTGCCAGCATGGCGGGAGGCTACGAGCAGTACTTC. Its translation: CASMAGGYEQYF.

This chain connects TRBV15 to TRBJ1-2, with unresolved D. Trimming took off 0 bases at V and 4 bases at J, with 12 bases between the two ends. The CDR3 loop spans 15 amino acids. Per the germline V gene, CDR1 is LNHNV and CDR2 is YYDKDF (reference sequence). CDR3 DNA sequence: TGTGCCACCAGCAGAGATGGATCGGGTGTCTATGGCTACACCTTC. Encoded protein: CATSRDGSGVYGYTF.

This clonotype was recorded only once. The J gene is TRBJ2-5, the V gene TRBV29-1; D not certain. Germline-derived CDR1 and CDR2 are SQVTM and ANQGSEA. The CDR3 length is 11 residues. V lost 7 bases and J 4 bases, leaving 10 bases between the germline ends. The CDR3 nucleotides read TGCAGCGACGGTAACCTAGAGACCCAGTACTTC. This translates into CSDGNLETQYF. The full variable domain, its missing parts supplied by reference TRBV29-1 and TRBJ2-5, is SAVISQKPSRDICQRGTSLTIQCQVDSQVTMMFWYRQQPGQSLTLIATANQGSEATYESGFVIDKFPISRPNLTFSTLTVSNMSPEDSSIYLCSDGNLETQYFGPGTRLLVL.